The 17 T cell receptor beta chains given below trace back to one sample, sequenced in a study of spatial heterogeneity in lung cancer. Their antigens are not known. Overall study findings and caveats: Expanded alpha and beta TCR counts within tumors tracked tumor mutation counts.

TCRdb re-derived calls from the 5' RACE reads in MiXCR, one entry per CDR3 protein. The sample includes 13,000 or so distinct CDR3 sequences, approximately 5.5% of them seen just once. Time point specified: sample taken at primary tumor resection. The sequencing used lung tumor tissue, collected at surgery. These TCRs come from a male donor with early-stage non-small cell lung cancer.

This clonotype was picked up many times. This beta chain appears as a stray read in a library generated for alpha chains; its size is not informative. The CDR3, as DNA: TGTGCCACCAGTGATTCCCGGACTGGGGAGACCCAGTACTTC. Its protein product is CATSDSRTGETQYF. The genes are TRBV24-1 and TRBJ2-5, with D possibly being TRBD2 (5 bases). The germline CDR1 and CDR2 sequences are KGHDR and SFDVKD. The CDR3 runs 14 residues. V was pared by 2 bases and J by 5 bases, with 11 bases between.

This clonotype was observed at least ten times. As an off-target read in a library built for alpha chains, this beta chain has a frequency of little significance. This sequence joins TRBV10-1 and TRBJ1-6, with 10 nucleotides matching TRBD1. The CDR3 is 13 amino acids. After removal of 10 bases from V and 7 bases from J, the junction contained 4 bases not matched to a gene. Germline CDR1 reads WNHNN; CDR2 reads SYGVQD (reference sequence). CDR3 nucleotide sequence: TGCGCCACCTCGGACAGGGGGAATTCACCCCTCCACTTT. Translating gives CATSDRGNSPLHF.

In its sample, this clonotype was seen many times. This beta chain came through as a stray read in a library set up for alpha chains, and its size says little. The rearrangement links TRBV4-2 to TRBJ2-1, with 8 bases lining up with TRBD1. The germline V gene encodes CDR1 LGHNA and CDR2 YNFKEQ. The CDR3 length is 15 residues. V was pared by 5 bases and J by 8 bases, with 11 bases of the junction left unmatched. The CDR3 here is CASSFDRGRNYEQFF. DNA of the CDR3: TGTGCCAGCAGCTTCGACAGGGGACGCAACTATGAGCAGTTCTTC.

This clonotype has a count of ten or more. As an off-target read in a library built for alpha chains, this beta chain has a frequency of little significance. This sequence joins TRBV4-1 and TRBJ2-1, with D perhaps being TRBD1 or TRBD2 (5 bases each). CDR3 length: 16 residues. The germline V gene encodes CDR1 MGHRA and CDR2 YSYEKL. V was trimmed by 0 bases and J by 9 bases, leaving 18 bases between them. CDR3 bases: TGCGCCAGCAGCCAAGACTTCGGCAGGGAGCTGGTTGAGCAGTTCTTC. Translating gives CASSQDFGRELVEQFF.

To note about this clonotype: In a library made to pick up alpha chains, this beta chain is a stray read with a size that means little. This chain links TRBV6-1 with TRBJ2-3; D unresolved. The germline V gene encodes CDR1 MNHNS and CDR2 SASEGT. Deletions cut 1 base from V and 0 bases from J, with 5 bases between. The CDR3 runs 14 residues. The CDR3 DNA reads TGTGCCAGCAGTGAAGAGGGAAGCACAGATACGCAGTATTTT. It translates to CASSEEGSTDTQYF.

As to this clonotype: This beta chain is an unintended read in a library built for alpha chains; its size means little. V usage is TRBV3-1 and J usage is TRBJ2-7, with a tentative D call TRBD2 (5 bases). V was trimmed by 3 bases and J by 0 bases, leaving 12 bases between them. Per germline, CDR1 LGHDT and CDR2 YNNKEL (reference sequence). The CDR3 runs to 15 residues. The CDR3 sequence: CASSHRLTSSYEQYF. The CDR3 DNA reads TGTGCCAGCAGCCACCGACTAACCAGCTCCTACGAGCAGTACTTC.

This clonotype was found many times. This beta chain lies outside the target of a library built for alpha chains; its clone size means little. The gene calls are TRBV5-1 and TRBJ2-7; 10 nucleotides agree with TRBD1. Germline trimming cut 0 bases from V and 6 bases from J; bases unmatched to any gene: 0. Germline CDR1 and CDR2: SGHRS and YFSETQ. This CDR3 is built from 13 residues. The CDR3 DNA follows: TGCGCCAGCAGCTTGGGGGACAGGGGCGAGCAGTACTTC. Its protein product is CASSLGDRGEQYF.

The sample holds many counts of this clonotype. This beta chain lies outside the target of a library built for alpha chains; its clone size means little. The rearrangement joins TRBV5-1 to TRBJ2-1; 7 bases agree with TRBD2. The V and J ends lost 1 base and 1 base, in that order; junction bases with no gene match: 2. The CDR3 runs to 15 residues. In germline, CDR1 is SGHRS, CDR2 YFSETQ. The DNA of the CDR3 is TGCGCCAGCAGCTTGCGGGGGGAGTCCTACAATGAGCAGTTCTTC. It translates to CASSLRGESYNEQFF.

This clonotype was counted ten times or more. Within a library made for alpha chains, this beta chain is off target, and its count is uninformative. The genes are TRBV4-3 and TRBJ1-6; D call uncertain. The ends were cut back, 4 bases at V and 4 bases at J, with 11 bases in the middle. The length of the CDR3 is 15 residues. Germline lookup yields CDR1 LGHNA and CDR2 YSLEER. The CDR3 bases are TGCGCCAGCAGCCCCAGTACACGGTATAATTCACCCCTCCACTTT. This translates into CASSPSTRYNSPLHF.

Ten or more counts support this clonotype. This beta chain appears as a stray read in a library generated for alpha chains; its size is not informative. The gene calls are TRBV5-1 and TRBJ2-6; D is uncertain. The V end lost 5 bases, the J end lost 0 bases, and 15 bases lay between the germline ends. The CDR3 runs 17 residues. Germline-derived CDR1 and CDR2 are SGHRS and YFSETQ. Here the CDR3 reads CASSMTPSSSGANVLTF. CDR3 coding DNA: TGCGCCAGCAGTATGACACCCTCAAGCTCTGGGGCCAACGTCCTGACTTTC.

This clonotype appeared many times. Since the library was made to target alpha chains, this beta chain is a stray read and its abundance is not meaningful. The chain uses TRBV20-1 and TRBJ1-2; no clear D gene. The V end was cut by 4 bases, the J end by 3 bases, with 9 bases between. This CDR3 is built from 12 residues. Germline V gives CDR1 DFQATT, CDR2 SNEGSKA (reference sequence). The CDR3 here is CSANPDDYGYTF. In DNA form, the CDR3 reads TGCAGTGCTAATCCGGATGACTATGGCTACACCTTC.

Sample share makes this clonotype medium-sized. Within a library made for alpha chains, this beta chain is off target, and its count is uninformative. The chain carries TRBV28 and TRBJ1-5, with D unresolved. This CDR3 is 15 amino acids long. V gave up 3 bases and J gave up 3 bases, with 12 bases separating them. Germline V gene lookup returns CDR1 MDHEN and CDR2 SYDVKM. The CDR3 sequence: CASSFILGTNQPQHF. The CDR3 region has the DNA TGTGCCAGCAGTTTTATCCTCGGCACCAATCAGCCCCAGCATTTT.

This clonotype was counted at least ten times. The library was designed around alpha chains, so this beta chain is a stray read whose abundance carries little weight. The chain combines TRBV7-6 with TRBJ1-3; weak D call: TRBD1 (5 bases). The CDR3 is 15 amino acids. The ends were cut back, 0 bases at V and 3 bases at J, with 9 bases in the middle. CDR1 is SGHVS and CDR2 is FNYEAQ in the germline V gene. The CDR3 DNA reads TGTGCCAGCAGCTTAGCGGGCACAGGTGGAAACACCATATATTTT. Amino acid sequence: CASSLAGTGGNTIYF.

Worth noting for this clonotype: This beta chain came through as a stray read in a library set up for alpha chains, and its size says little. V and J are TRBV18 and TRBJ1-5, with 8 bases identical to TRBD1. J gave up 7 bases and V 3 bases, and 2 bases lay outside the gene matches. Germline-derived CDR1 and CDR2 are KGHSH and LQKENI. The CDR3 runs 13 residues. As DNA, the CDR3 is TGTGCCAGCTCACCTGGACAGGGCCAGCCCCAGCATTTT. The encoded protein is CASSPGQGQPQHF.

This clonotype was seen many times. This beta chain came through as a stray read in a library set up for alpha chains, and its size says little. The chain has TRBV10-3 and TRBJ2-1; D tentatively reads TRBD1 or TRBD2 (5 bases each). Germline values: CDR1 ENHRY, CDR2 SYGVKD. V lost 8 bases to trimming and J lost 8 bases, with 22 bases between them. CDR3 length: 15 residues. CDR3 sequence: CAIRGRSTRIDEQFF. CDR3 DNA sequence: TGTGCCATCCGGGGACGGAGCACGAGGATCGATGAGCAGTTCTTC.

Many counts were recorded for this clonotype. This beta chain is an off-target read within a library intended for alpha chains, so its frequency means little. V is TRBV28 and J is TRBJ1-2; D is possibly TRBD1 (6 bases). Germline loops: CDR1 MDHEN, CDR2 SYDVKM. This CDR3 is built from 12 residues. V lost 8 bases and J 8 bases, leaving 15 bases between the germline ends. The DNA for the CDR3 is TGTGCCAGCGGAGGGGGAGCGGAGGGCTACACCTTC. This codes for CASGGGAEGYTF.

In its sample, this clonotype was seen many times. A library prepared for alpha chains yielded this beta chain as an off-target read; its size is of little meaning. CDR3 in DNA: TGTGCCAGCAGCGCGGGGAATGAGCAGTTCTTC. Translating gives CASSAGNEQFF. The J gene is TRBJ2-1, the V gene TRBV7-2; tentative D call: TRBD2 (6 bases). V was clipped by 5 bases and J by 7 bases, with 6 bases between them. CDR3 length: 11 amino acids. Germline V lookup: CDR1 SGHTA, CDR2 FQGNSA.